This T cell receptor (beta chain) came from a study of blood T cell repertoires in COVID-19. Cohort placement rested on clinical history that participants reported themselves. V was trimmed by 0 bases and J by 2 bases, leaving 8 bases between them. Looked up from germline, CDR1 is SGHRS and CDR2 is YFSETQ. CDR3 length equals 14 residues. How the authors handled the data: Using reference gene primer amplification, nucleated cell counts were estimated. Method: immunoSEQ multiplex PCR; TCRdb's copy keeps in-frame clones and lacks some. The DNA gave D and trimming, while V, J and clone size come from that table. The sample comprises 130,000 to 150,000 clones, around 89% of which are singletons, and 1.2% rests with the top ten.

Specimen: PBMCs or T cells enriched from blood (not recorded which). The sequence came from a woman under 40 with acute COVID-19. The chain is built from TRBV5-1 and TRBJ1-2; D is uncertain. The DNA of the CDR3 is TGCGCCAGCAGCTTGGCCTCGGGGAACTATGGCTACACCTTC. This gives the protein CASSLASGNYGYTF.